The clone carrying this T cell receptor (beta chain) was found many times. Its antigen is unidentified. Together with a sample-barcoded 5' primer, a J-beta primer mix was included in a second PCR lasting roughly 6 to 12 cycles. TCRdb reprocessed the 5' RACE reads with MiXCR, giving one entry per CDR3 protein. The sample shows hundreds of thousands of distinct CDR3 sequences, roughly 49% of them seen only once. The sample is drawn from a study of blood T cells in healthy people across ages. Findings and limits, study-wide: Those diversity estimates obtained from one million T cells were thought to be underestimates.

This clonotype was obtained from an older woman in good health. Material: blood.

CDR3 in amino acids: CASSPSGISTDTQYF. In DNA, the CDR3 is TGTGCCAGCAGCCCCAGCGGGATTAGCACAGATACGCAGTATTTT. The V gene is TRBV7-9, the J gene TRBJ2-3; 7 bases are a match to TRBD2. Germline values: CDR1 SEHNR, CDR2 FQNEAQ (reference sequence). This CDR3 contains 15 residues. J was trimmed by 0 bases and V by 5 bases; bases with no gene match: 5.